Each of the 6 T cell receptor beta chains below was sequenced from the same sample in a study of blood T cell repertoires in COVID-19 (dated by TCRdb to about 2020). Receptor amplification or capture employed the immunoSEQ multiplex PCR assay. The clones in this table, taken by TCRdb from immuneACCESS, are in-frame only. Not every clone is retained; where verified, under half of the shortfall comes from an unresolved V gene, and the cause of the rest is unknown. The sample table contains about 200,000 clones; only one count was recorded for about 85% of them. Approximately 5% of the sample comes from the top ten. Material: peripheral blood. The source of these receptors is a woman older than 75 with acute or convalescent COVID-19.

Here the CDR3 DNA reads TGTGCCTGGAGGGAACAGCTGAACACTGAAGCTTTCTTT. Protein: CAWREQLNTEAFF. The chain uses TRBV30 and TRBJ1-1; D gene unclear. Germline lookup yields CDR1 GTSNPN and CDR2 SVGIG (reference sequence). The germline V and J ends were trimmed by 3 bases and 0 bases, with 8 bases remaining between them. The CDR3 is 13 residues long.

The chain couples TRBV9 to TRBJ2-3; TRBD1 matches at 7 bases. This CDR3 spans 19 amino acids. The germline V gene has CDR1 SGDLS and CDR2 YYNGEE. The V and J ends lost 1 base and 0 bases, in that order; junction bases with no gene match: 14. The DNA of the CDR3 is TGTGCCAGCAGCGTAAACCTTATCCGGGACAGCGACAGCACAGATACGCAGTATTTT. It specifies CASSVNLIRDSDSTDTQYF.

The J gene is TRBJ2-7, the V gene TRBV6-5, with D possibly TRBD2 on 5 matching bases. The CDR3 runs to 15 residues. Trimming took off 7 bases at V and 2 bases at J, with 18 bases between the two ends. CDR1 MNHEY and CDR2 SVGAGI come from the germline V gene. CDR3 protein: CASTSSGLNPYEQYF. CDR3 coding DNA: TGTGCCAGCACTAGCAGCGGTCTTAATCCCTACGAGCAGTACTTC.

With respect to this clone: Its ends do not fully match the called genes, so a read error is possible. Written as DNA, the CDR3 is TGTGCTAGCAGCTTAGCGGGAGGGGTCAATGAGCAGTTCTTC. Its protein product is CASSLAGGVNEQFF. The chain combines TRBV7-7 with TRBJ2-1; 11 bases are a match to TRBD2. This CDR3 is 14 amino acids long. Germline CDR1 is SSHAT and CDR2 is FNYEAQ (reference sequence).

The V call is TRBV5-6, the J call TRBJ2-1; 7 bases line up with TRBD2. The CDR3 extends over 16 amino acids. The J segment lost 4 bases and the V segment lost 4 bases, leaving 11 bases of the junction unmatched. Germline CDR1 is SGHDT and CDR2 is YYEEEE. CDR3 nucleotides: TGTGCCAGCAGCCCCGGAAGCGGGGACTCTTACAATGAGCAGTTCTTC. Amino acids: CASSPGSGDSYNEQFF.

V gene TRBV4-3 combines with J gene TRBJ2-7, with 14 bases aligning to TRBD2. This CDR3 spans 16 amino acids. The germline gives CDR1 LGHNA, CDR2 YSLEER. Losses at the gene ends were 4 bases for V and 5 bases for J; bases not matched to a gene: 7. CDR3: CASSRLAGGPVDEQYF. In DNA form, the CDR3 reads TGCGCCAGCAGCCGACTAGCGGGAGGGCCTGTCGACGAGCAGTACTTC.